Below, one TCR beta chain is given with its context. As yet, its antigen is unknown. The assay was immunoSEQ multiplex PCR, and TCRdb's table has in-frame clones only and misses some. The sample includes fewer than 140,000 clones, 75% to 90% of them seen just once. This sample is drawn from a study of T cell responses to AZD1222 COVID-19 vaccine. Regarding the study as a whole: Possibly, clonal diversity was underestimated; donors were largely white British and included more females.

V was shortened by 0 bases and J by 9 bases, with 9 bases between the two germline ends. The CDR3 extends over 13 amino acids. From germline, CDR1 is SGHAT and CDR2 FQNNGV. The chain uses TRBV11-2 and TRBJ2-1, with D perhaps matching TRBD2 (5 bases). Sequencing was performed on peripheral blood, taken on day 0 of AZD1222 vaccination. The TCR was taken from an adult in good health. Written as DNA, the CDR3 is TGTGCCAGCAGCTTAGAACTAGGCAGTGAGCAGTTCTTC. Translating it yields CASSLELGSEQFF.